The 6 T cell receptor beta chains in this list originate from one sample, sequenced in a study of blood T cells in healthy people across ages. Primed by a sample-barcoded 5' primer and a J-beta primer mix, a second PCR proceeded for about 7 to 11 cycles. Via MiXCR, TCRdb re-called the 5' RACE reads, giving one row per CDR3 protein. The sample lists some 370,000 distinct CDR3 sequences, over 45% occurring once. Sequenced sample: blood. The receptors here all came from a man between 60 and 75 years old in good health.

Note on this clonotype: The junction shows a germline mismatch at one end, possibly a read error. The rearrangement joins TRBV5-6 to TRBJ2-6; no firm D call. CDR1 is SGHDT, CDR2 YYEEEE, per germline. The CDR3 totals 16 residues. The CDR3 here is CAGSLYSSSGANVLTF. The CDR3 DNA is TGTGCCGGCAGCTTATACAGCAGCTCTGGGGCCAACGTCCTGACTTTC. The full variable domain, in which reference TRBV5-6 and TRBJ2-6 provide the parts outside the CDR3, is DAGVTQSPTHLIKTRGQQVTLRCSPKSGHDTVSWYQQALGQGPQFIFQYYEEEERQRGNFPDRFSGHQFPNYSSELNVNALLLGDSALYLCAGSLYSSSGANVLTFGAGSRLTVL.

As DNA, the CDR3 is TGTGCCAGCAGTAACGGTGACCGGGACAGGGGATCGTGGGAGCAGTACTTC. Translation gives CASSNGDRDRGSWEQYF. The chain recombines TRBV2 with TRBJ2-5; 10 nucleotides agree with TRBD1. With 5 bases clipped from V and 11 bases from J, the junction kept 20 bases outside the gene matches. The germline V gene encodes CDR1 SNHLY and CDR2 FYNNEI. The CDR3 loop spans 17 amino acids.

The genes are TRBV20-1 and TRBJ2-7, with D possibly called TRBD1 or TRBD2 (5 bases each). The CDR3 is made up of 13 amino acids. Germline V CDR1 and CDR2: DFQATT, SNEGSKA (reference sequence). CDR3 in DNA: TGCAGGGGGTCCGGGACCGTCGACTACGAGCAGTACTTC. Protein product: CRGSGTVDYEQYF.

This clonotype was seen many times. The chain has TRBV7-2 and TRBJ2-3; 8 bases are shared with TRBD2. From germline, CDR1 is SGHTA and CDR2 FQGNSA. The CDR3 contains 14 residues. V lost 5 bases, J lost 5 bases, and 6 bases stayed unmatched. CDR3 protein: CASSASGGGDTQYF. In nucleotides, the CDR3 is TGTGCCAGCAGCGCGAGCGGGGGTGGAGATACGCAGTATTTT.

The genes are TRBV6-4 and TRBJ2-1, with 7 nucleotides matching TRBD1. J gave up 13 bases and V 3 bases, and 9 bases lay outside the gene matches. The CDR3 spans 13 residues. CDR1 and CDR2 (germline): MRHNA, SNTAGT. CDR3 sequence: CASSEGTASDQFF. The DNA for the CDR3 is TGTGCCAGCAGTGAGGGGACAGCCAGCGATCAGTTCTTC.

The rearrangement uses TRBV7-9 and TRBJ2-7; D gene unclear. Matching the DNA end better, TRBJ2-5 makes the J call doubtful. CDR3 length equals 15 residues. CDR1 is SEHNR and CDR2 is FQNEAQ in the germline V gene (reference sequence). The CDR3 DNA reads as TGTGCCAGCAGCTTAGGAAACGAAATTCGGGAGACCCAGTACTTC. Translation gives CASSLGNEIRETQYF.